The 11 T cell receptor beta chains below were found in one sample sequenced in a study of cytotoxic CD8 clonotypes in ibrutinib-treated CLL. Clones were sequenced by immunoSEQ multiplex PCR, and TCRdb holds only the in-frame ones, with some missing. The sample yields more than 50,000 clones, approximately 54% seen once. The starting material was PBMCs, obtained after 12 months of ibrutinib treatment. These receptors originate from a human donor with chronic lymphocytic leukemia.

This clone was counted many times. CDR3 in amino acids: CASSLSRDHGIYF. CDR3 coding DNA: TGTGCCAGCAGTTTATCCCGGGACCACGGCATATATTTT. V is TRBV27 and J is TRBJ1-3, with D possibly TRBD1 on 5 matching bases. V was clipped by 0 bases and J by 12 bases, with 12 bases between them. This CDR3 spans 13 amino acids. From germline, CDR1 is MNHEY and CDR2 SMNVEV (reference sequence).

The V call is TRBV2, the J call TRBJ1-1; D gene unclear. This CDR3 contains 14 residues. Germline values: CDR1 SNHLY, CDR2 FYNNEI. Between the trimmed V and J ends, which lost 5 bases and 0 bases, there was a span of 10 bases. CDR3 coding DNA: TGTGCCAGCAGTACAGACATCATGAACACTGAAGCTTTCTTT. Translation: CASSTDIMNTEAFF.

In this sample, this clone is medium-sized. The chain is built from TRBV5-4 and TRBJ2-5; maybe TRBD2 (6 bases). CDR1 SGHNT and CDR2 YYREEE come from the germline V gene (reference sequence). The CDR3 is made up of 14 amino acids. V lost 5 bases, J lost 1 base, and 12 bases lay in between. In DNA form, the CDR3 reads TGTGCCAGCAGTCCTCCGGGACTCCAAGAGACCCAGTACTTC. Protein: CASSPPGLQETQYF. The full variable domain, with the rest looked up from reference TRBV5-4 and TRBJ2-5, is ETGVTQSPTHLIKTRGQQVTLRCSSQSGHNTVSWYQQALGQGPQFIFQYYREEENGRGNFPPRFSGLQFPNYSSELNVNALELDDSALYLCASSPPGLQETQYFGPGTRLLVL.

The rearrangement links TRBV7-6 to TRBJ1-1, with 11 bases aligning to TRBD1. V shed 7 bases, J shed 6 bases, and the junction held 4 bases outside the gene matches. Germline CDR1 is SGHVS and CDR2 is FNYEAQ. The CDR3 extends over 13 amino acids. CDR3 residues: CASKPDRGPEAFF. The CDR3 bases are TGTGCCAGCAAGCCGGACAGGGGGCCTGAAGCTTTCTTT.

This clone has only a few counts. The chain joins TRBV4-2 to TRBJ2-1; perhaps TRBD1 as D (6 bases). CDR3 length: 16 residues. Trimming cost V 4 bases and J 5 bases, with 18 bases left between them. Germline lookup yields CDR1 LGHNA and CDR2 YNFKEQ. In DNA, the CDR3 is TGTGCCAGCAGCCCAGAAGGGGGACATCTCGACAATGAGCAGTTCTTC. Its translation: CASSPEGGHLDNEQFF.

The chain combines TRBV5-4 with TRBJ1-6; D is perhaps TRBD1 (6 bases). Trimming took off 0 bases at V and 8 bases at J, with 9 bases between the two ends. From germline, CDR1 is SGHNT and CDR2 YYREEE (reference sequence). The CDR3 loop spans 14 amino acids. The CDR3 coding sequence is TGTGCCAGCAGCTTGGGGGGGCGGGATTCACCCCTCCACTTT. The encoded protein is CASSLGGRDSPLHF.

V and J are TRBV5-1 and TRBJ2-2; D remains unclear. The V end was cut by 6 bases, the J end by 3 bases, with 15 bases between. This CDR3 region has 15 residues. Germline CDR1 SGHRS, CDR2 YFSETQ. CDR3 sequence (DNA): TGCGCCAGCACCCCAAAGGAAGGGTACACCGGGGAGCTGTTTTTT. This encodes CASTPKEGYTGELFF. The full variable domain, with the rest looked up from reference TRBV5-1 and TRBJ2-2, is KAGVTQTPRYLIKTRGQQVTLSCSPISGHRSVSWYQQTPGQGLQFLFEYFSETQRNKGNFPGRFSGRQFSNSRSEMNVSTLELGDSALYLCASTPKEGYTGELFFGEGSRLTVL.

The chain links TRBV5-1 to TRBJ2-3, with 9 positions matching TRBD2. V lost 2 bases and J lost 3; bases outside the gene matches: 4. Germline lookup yields CDR1 SGHRS and CDR2 YFSETQ. CDR3 length equals 15 residues. The CDR3 reads CASSFSGGGTDTQYF. DNA of the CDR3: TGCGCCAGCAGCTTTAGCGGGGGAGGAACAGATACGCAGTATTTT.

The chain links TRBV13 to TRBJ2-7; 10 bases agree with TRBD1. This CDR3 has 15 amino acids. CDR1 is PRHDT and CDR2 is FYEKMQ in the germline V gene (reference sequence). J lost 3 bases, V lost 6 bases, and 8 bases had no gene match. The CDR3 here is CASSSGTGVSYEQYF. For the CDR3, the DNA is TGTGCCAGCAGTTCCGGGACAGGGGTAAGCTACGAGCAGTACTTC.

The chain links TRBV7-2 to TRBJ1-4, with TRBD1 identical over 7 bases. The germline CDR1 and CDR2 sequences are SGHTA and FQGNSA. V dropped 5 bases and J dropped 0; count of bases not matched to a gene: 12. The length of the CDR3 is 18 residues. CDR3 DNA: TGTGCCAGCAGCCGAGCGAGGGGGCTGCGAGCAACTAATGAAAAACTGTTTTTT. This gives the protein CASSRARGLRATNEKLFF.

The genes are TRBV27 and TRBJ2-7; 9 bases agree with TRBD1. With V trimmed by 5 bases and J by 3 bases, 8 bases remained unmatched. Germline values: CDR1 MNHEY, CDR2 SMNVEV (reference sequence). The CDR3 contains 15 residues. The CDR3 coding sequence is TGTGCCAGCAGTCTGAAGGGACAGGGCAGCTACGAGCAGTACTTC. Its protein is CASSLKGQGSYEQYF.